This T cell receptor (beta chain) came from a study of T cell responses to AZD1222 COVID-19 vaccine. The assay was immunoSEQ multiplex PCR, and TCRdb's table has in-frame clones only and misses some. This sample carries around 200,000 clones, 85% to 90% of them seen once, and the ten largest clones take 25% to 30%. As to this clone: No antigen is known for it.

The V and J ends lost 6 bases and 0 bases respectively, with 12 bases between them. Looked up from germline, CDR1 is MDHEN and CDR2 is SYDVKM. The length of the CDR3 is 14 residues. Findings and limits, study-wide: Two AZD1222 doses significantly raised spike-specific TCR breadth and depth over controls. Mapped onto spike, vaccine-associated CD4 TCRs spanned it and were dominant at 160-218 and 743-854. AZD1222 recipients seropositive at baseline numbered only five to seven. The study reported that nearly half of spike-specific TCRs target unmutated variant regions.

This sequence joins TRBV28 and TRBJ2-7; D is possibly TRBD2 (6 bases). This TCR came from an adult who received the AZD1222 COVID-19 vaccine. The sequences come from peripheral blood, collected 28 days after the second AZD1222 dose. CDR3 coding DNA: TGTGCCAGCAGCGACGGGCGGGGCTCCTACGAGCAGTACTTC. Translation: CASSDGRGSYEQYF.